The 8 T cell receptor beta chains in this list originate from one sample, sequenced in a study of shared clonotypes between healthy human individuals. Here immunoSEQ multiplex PCR was the method, and the copy in TCRdb shows in-frame clones only, minus some. The top ten clones hold approximately 0.35% of a sample with fewer than 2.5 million clones, 93% of them seen once. Sequencing input: naive CD4+ T cells from PBMCs. Subset indicated: CD45RA+ positively selected. The receptors stem from a man between 18 and 35 years old in good health. Some clones in this sample may be carry-over from other donors' samples.

CDR3 loop: CASSQAGAGGFF. CDR3 coding DNA: TGCGCCAGCAGCCAAGCGGGTGCTGGCGGTTTCTTT. This chain joins TRBV4-1 and TRBJ1-1; no firm D call. Germline V gene lookup returns CDR1 MGHRA and CDR2 YSYEKL. There are 12 residues in the CDR3. V was cut by 1 base and J by 13 bases, with 13 bases left in between.

This chain uses TRBV6-5 with TRBJ2-3, with TRBD2 as a possible D gene (5 bases). The CDR3 is 14 amino acids. Trimming left V 2 bases short and J 7 bases short, with 13 bases between. CDR1 is MNHEY, CDR2 SVGAGI, per germline. CDR3 sequence reads: CASSYLEGSYTQYF. CDR3 DNA: TGTGCCAGCAGTTACCTTGAGGGCTCTTATACGCAGTATTTT.

The chain couples TRBV4-2 to TRBJ2-1; 8 nucleotides line up with TRBD1. The CDR3 is made up of 14 amino acids. Germline loops: CDR1 LGHNA, CDR2 YNFKEQ. With 4 bases clipped from V and 7 bases from J, the junction kept 6 bases outside the gene matches. The CDR3 coding sequence is TGTGCCAGCAGCCGAACAGGGGGAAGGAATGAGCAGTTCTTC. Amino acids: CASSRTGGRNEQFF.

The CDR3 is CASRRDRGQFWETQYF. Here the CDR3 DNA reads TGTGCCAGCAGGCGGGACAGGGGGCAATTCTGGGAGACCCAGTACTTC. The chain links TRBV28 to TRBJ2-5; 12 nucleotides line up with TRBD1. Germline V CDR1 and CDR2: MDHEN, SYDVKM. The CDR3 is 16 residues long. Trimming took 6 bases from V and 5 from J; bases not matched to a gene: 10.

The chain carries TRBV19 and TRBJ1-2; D remains unclear. Looked up from germline, CDR1 is LNHDA and CDR2 is SQIVND (reference sequence). The V end was cut by 5 bases, the J end by 5 bases, with 9 bases between. CDR3 length: 12 amino acids. The CDR3 coding sequence is TGTGCCAGTAGTGGCGTAGGATATGGCTACACCTTC. It is translated as CASSGVGYGYTF.

The chain employs TRBV28 and TRBJ2-1; D possibly corresponds to TRBD2 (7 bases). The CDR3 is 16 amino acids. In germline, CDR1 is MDHEN, CDR2 SYDVKM. The ends were cut back, 6 bases at V and 5 bases at J, with 20 bases in the middle. This CDR3 is CASSSWGGRADNEQFF. CDR3 bases: TGTGCCAGCAGCTCCTGGGGGGGCAGGGCCGACAATGAGCAGTTCTTC.

In the case of this clone: In the same sample, other DNA sequences code for this CDR3. V and J are TRBV18 and TRBJ2-1, with 10 nucleotides matching TRBD2. The CDR3 runs 14 residues. V lost 3 bases to trimming and J lost 5 bases; unmatched junction nucleotides: 1. Germline-derived CDR1 and CDR2 are KGHSH and LQKENI. Here the CDR3 DNA reads TGTGCCAGCTCACCTACTAGCGGGGACAATGAGCAGTTCTTC. Translated: CASSPTSGDNEQFF.

This clone has just one count. The rearrangement links TRBV5-6 to TRBJ2-5; D may be TRBD1 (5 bases). The better agreement between TRBJ2-7 and the DNA end casts doubt on the J call. The CDR3 has 12 amino acids. Looked up from germline, CDR1 is SGHDT and CDR2 is YYEEEE. The CDR3 reads CATGQGNYEQYF. The DNA for the CDR3 is TGTGCCACCGGGCAGGGTAACTACGAGCAGTACTTC.